This T cell receptor beta chain was captured in a study of T-cell reconstitution after alpha-beta-depleted transplantation in children. This clonotype was seen more than once but under ten times. Preparation of the TCRbeta library was carried out with unique molecular identifiers. One entry per CDR3 protein, called by TCRdb with MiXCR from the PCR reads. The table lists fewer than 400,000 distinct CDR3 sequences, roughly 20% of them singletons. The CDR3 runs to 14 residues. Germline CDR1 and CDR2: SGHRS and YFSETQ. V was trimmed by 0 bases and J by 6 bases, leaving 12 bases between them. This clonotype was sampled from a human donor who donated a stem cell graft to a child with acute myeloid leukemia. The sample in question was PBMCs from the stem cell graft donor, obtained from the stem cell graft. This rearrangement joins TRBV5-1 to TRBJ1-1; D not resolved. CDR3 sequence: CASSLDPLGPEAFF. The CDR3 DNA is TGCGCCAGCAGCTTGGATCCCCTTGGCCCTGAAGCTTTCTTT.